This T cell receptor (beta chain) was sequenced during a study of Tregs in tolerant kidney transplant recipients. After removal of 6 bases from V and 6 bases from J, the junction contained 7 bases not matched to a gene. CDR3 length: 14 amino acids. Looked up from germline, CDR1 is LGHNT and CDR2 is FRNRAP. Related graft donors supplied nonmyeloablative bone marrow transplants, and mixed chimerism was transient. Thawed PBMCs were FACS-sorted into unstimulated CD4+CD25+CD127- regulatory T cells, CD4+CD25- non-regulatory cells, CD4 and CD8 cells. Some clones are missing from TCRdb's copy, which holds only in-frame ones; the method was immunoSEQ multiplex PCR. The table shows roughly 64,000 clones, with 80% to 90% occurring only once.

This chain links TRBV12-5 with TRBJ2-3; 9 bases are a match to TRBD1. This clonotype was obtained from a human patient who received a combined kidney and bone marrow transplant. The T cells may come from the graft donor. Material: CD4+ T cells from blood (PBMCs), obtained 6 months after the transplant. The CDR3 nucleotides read TGTGCTAGTGGGCCACAGGGGGCCGCGGATACGCAGTATTTT. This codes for CASGPQGAADTQYF.